These 9 T cell receptor beta chains came from one sample sequenced in a study of T-cell memory formation after mild COVID-19. TCRdb redid the calling of the 5' RACE reads with MiXCR, one entry per CDR3 protein. The sample records almost 550,000 distinct CDR3 sequences, around 20% being singletons. Sequenced sample: PBMCs or a T cell subset sorted from them (not recorded which). These receptor sequences come from an adult woman who had mild COVID-19 (a few samples of this study predate the infection). Cell type and time point are not known.

This clonotype was counted many times. The chain uses TRBV20-1 and TRBJ2-2; perhaps TRBD1 as D (5 bases). This CDR3 region has 15 residues. Trimming cost V 1 base and J 2 bases, with 11 bases left between them. The germline V gene has CDR1 DFQATT and CDR2 SNEGSKA (reference sequence). Here the CDR3 reads CSARGDSHNTGELFF. CDR3 coding DNA: TGCAGTGCTAGAGGAGACAGCCACAACACCGGGGAGCTGTTTTTT.

This chain joins TRBV12-3 or TRBV12-4 and TRBJ2-2; D is unclear. Trimming left V 8 bases short and J 7 bases short, with 17 bases between. CDR3 length equals 14 residues. Here the CDR3 reads CASGLSSIGGELFF. Written as DNA, the CDR3 is TGTGCCAGCGGCCTCTCGAGTATAGGCGGGGAGCTGTTTTTT.

The V gene is TRBV20-1, the J gene TRBJ1-2, with D hard to call. From germline, CDR1 is DFQATT and CDR2 SNEGSKA (reference sequence). The CDR3 extends over 13 amino acids. Trimming took off 1 base at V and 5 bases at J, with 11 bases between the two ends. The CDR3 is CSARVALGYGYTF. The DNA of the CDR3 is TGCAGTGCTAGAGTGGCACTGGGGTATGGCTACACCTTC.

This clonotype showed up just a few times. The chain has TRBV20-1 and TRBJ2-7; D gene unclear. The length of the CDR3 is 14 residues. The germline V gene encodes CDR1 DFQATT and CDR2 SNEGSKA (reference sequence). The V end lost 5 bases, the J end lost 0 bases, and 14 bases lay between the germline ends. CDR3: CSAEDNANSYEQYF. The DNA of the CDR3 is TGCAGTGCTGAAGACAACGCGAACTCCTACGAGCAGTACTTC.

This chain links TRBV25-1 with TRBJ1-2, with 9 positions matching TRBD1. This CDR3 spans 13 amino acids. V lost 4 bases and J lost 8; bases outside the gene matches: 5. Germline values: CDR1 MGHDK, CDR2 SYGVNS. CDR3: CASSAQDRGGYTF. The CDR3 nucleotides read TGTGCCAGCAGTGCCCAGGACAGGGGAGGCTACACCTTC.

This clonotype has more than one count but fewer than ten. V gene TRBV6-1 combines with J gene TRBJ2-3, with D perhaps matching TRBD1 or TRBD2 (5 bases each). CDR3 size: 16 residues. In germline, CDR1 is MNHNS, CDR2 SASEGT. V lost 11 bases to trimming and J lost 4 bases, with 25 bases between them. The CDR3 is CAARSTGTRSADTQYF. The CDR3 bases are TGTGCCGCCCGGAGCACCGGGACCCGGAGTGCAGATACGCAGTATTTT.

This chain joins TRBV27 and TRBJ2-3; D is possibly TRBD1 or TRBD2 (5 bases each). The germline V gene encodes CDR1 MNHEY and CDR2 SMNVEV (reference sequence). V lost 0 bases, J lost 2 bases, and 9 bases lay in between. This CDR3 has 15 amino acids. CDR3 region: CASSLSNGATDTQYF. The CDR3 bases are TGTGCCAGCAGTTTATCGAACGGGGCCACAGATACGCAGTATTTT.

This clonotype was observed a few times. V usage is TRBV11-2 and J usage is TRBJ2-5; tentative D call: TRBD2 (5 bases). V was cut by 1 base and J by 2 bases, with 11 bases left in between. In germline, CDR1 is SGHAT, CDR2 FQNNGV. The CDR3 has 15 residues. DNA for the CDR3: TGTGCCAGCAGCTTAGCCGTGACTAAGCAAGAGACCCAGTACTTC. Translation: CASSLAVTKQETQYF.

The V gene is TRBV30, the J gene TRBJ1-1, with TRBD1 matching over 7 bases. There are 18 residues in the CDR3. The V segment lost 0 bases and the J segment 1 base; nucleotides outside the gene matches: 14. Germline V CDR1 and CDR2: GTSNPN, SVGIG (reference sequence). CDR3 sequence reads: CAWSVRRDSKLQNTEAFF. As DNA, the CDR3 is TGTGCCTGGAGTGTACGGAGGGACAGTAAACTTCAGAACACTGAAGCTTTCTTT.